Each of the 3 T cell receptor beta chains below was sequenced from the same sample in a study of shared clonotypes between healthy human individuals. Libraries were prepared by immunoSEQ multiplex PCR; TCRdb keeps only in-frame clonotypes and omits some of them. The sample has about 2.4 million clones, approximately 94% seen once. What was sequenced was naive CD4+ T cells from PBMCs. The subset is: CD45RA+ positively selected. Receptor source: a man younger than 35 in good health. Some clones in this sample may be carry-over from other donors' samples.

The rearrangement joins TRBV6-6 to TRBJ1-2, with TRBD1 identical over 7 bases. From germline, CDR1 is MNHNY and CDR2 SVGAGI (reference sequence). The CDR3 sequence is 14 residues long. V lost 6 bases, J lost 0 bases, and 4 bases stayed unmatched. CDR3 sequence reads: CASSSGTANYGYTF. In DNA, the CDR3 is TGTGCCAGCAGCTCCGGGACAGCTAACTATGGCTACACCTTC.

The genes are TRBV19 and TRBJ2-7; D remains unclear. V lost 3 bases, J lost 3 bases, and 12 bases lay in between. CDR1 is LNHDA, CDR2 SQIVND, per germline (reference sequence). This CDR3 is built from 14 residues. CDR3 region: CASSIVAADYEQYF. The CDR3 region has the DNA TGTGCCAGTAGTATCGTGGCGGCAGACTACGAGCAGTACTTC.

The chain couples TRBV10-1 to TRBJ2-1; D may correspond to TRBD1 or TRBD2 (6 bases each). Germline V gene sequence: CDR1 WNHNN, CDR2 SYGVQD (reference sequence). The CDR3 has 15 amino acids. V was clipped by 8 bases and J by 6 bases, with 20 bases between them. The CDR3 DNA follows: TGCGCCAGCTCAGGCCCGGGGGCGGGTGGCAATGAGCAGTTCTTC. It is translated as CASSGPGAGGNEQFF.